These T cell receptor beta chains were read from a single sample in a study of blood T cell repertoires in COVID-19. Profiled with immunoSEQ multiplex PCR; TCRdb holds only in-frame clones, not every one. The sample lists more than 95,000 clones, roughly 90% occurring once. What was sequenced was peripheral blood. The receptors shown here come from a man aged 50 to 59 with acute or convalescent COVID-19. CDR3s include the opening cysteine and the closing phenylalanine or tryptophan. A D gene is named only where the DNA matches it firmly. Size is stated for part of the rows, as once, few or many counts, or as a class when the clone is expanded.

>TRBV29-1|TRBJ1-1|-|13|TRBD1
CSTRGGLNTEAFF
TGCAGCACTCGAGGGGGCCTGAACACTGAAGCTTTCTTT
>TRBV10-3|TRBJ2-7|-|14|TRBD1
CAISENRGPYEQYF
TGTGCCATCAGTGAAAACAGGGGGCCCTACGAGCAGTACTTC
>TRBV27|TRBJ2-1|-|15|TRBD1
CASSFPGTEYNEQFF
TGTGCCAGCAGTTTTCCCGGGACAGAGTACAATGAGCAGTTCTTC
>TRBV2|TRBJ1-1|-|14|TRBD1
CASSDKDRGTEAFF
TGTGCCAGCAGTGACAAGGACAGGGGAACTGAAGCTTTCTTT
>TRBV29-1|TRBJ1-2|-|13|TRBD1
CSAAGGALDGYTF
TGCAGCGCGGCAGGGGGCGCGTTGGATGGCTACACCTTC
>TRBV5-1|TRBJ1-6|-|14|-
CASSLGQGNSPLHF
TGCGCCAGCAGCTTGGGGCAGGGAAATTCACCCCTCCACTTT
>TRBV6-4|TRBJ2-3|-|15|TRBD2
CASSSAGGLTDTQYF
TGTGCCAGCAGTTCAGCGGGAGGTTTAACAGATACGCAGTATTTT
>TRBV27|TRBJ2-1|-|13|-
CASSLRGGNEQFF
TGTGCCAGCAGTTTAAGAGGGGGAAATGAGCAGTTCTTC
>TRBV5-6|TRBJ2-7|once|15|-
CASSSSPGLAYEQYF
TGTGCCAGCAGCAGCTCCCCTGGACTCGCCTACGAGCAGTACTTC
>TRBV6-5|TRBJ2-3|-|14|TRBD2
CASKDGRSPDTQYF
TGTGCCAGCAAAGACGGGAGGTCCCCAGATACGCAGTATTTT
>TRBV24-1|TRBJ2-4|-|16|TRBD1
CATTLGQGVAKNIQYF
TGTGCCACCACTCTGGGACAGGGAGTAGCCAAAAACATTCAGTACTTC
>TRBV2|TRBJ2-1|few|17|TRBD1
CASRRTTRQGYYNEQFF
TGTGCCAGCAGACGCACTACCAGACAGGGATATTACAATGAGCAGTTCTTC
>TRBV27|TRBJ1-2|-|13|TRBD1
CASGHRGDYGYTF
TGTGCCAGCGGTCACAGGGGAGACTATGGCTACACCTTC
>TRBV30|TRBJ1-1|-|13|TRBD1
CAGNRGQGTEAFF
TGTGCCGGCAACAGGGGGCAGGGAACTGAAGCTTTCTTT
>TRBV19|TRBJ2-2|-|15|-
CASSMSFSVAGELFF
TGTGCCAGTAGTATGAGTTTCAGCGTAGCCGGGGAGCTGTTTTTT
>TRBV7-2|TRBJ2-1|-|17|-
CASSLRQASGTYNEQFF
TGTGCCAGCAGCTTAAGGCAGGCTTCAGGGACCTACAATGAGCAGTTCTTC
>TRBV10-3|TRBJ2-7|-|13|TRBD2
CAISGLVSREQYF
TGTGCCATCAGCGGACTAGTTTCTCGGGAGCAGTACTTC